The 13 T cell receptor beta chains listed next were all sequenced from one sample in a study of blood T cell repertoires in COVID-19. Only in-frame clones appear in the TCRdb table, and some are missing; sequencing was by immunoSEQ multiplex PCR. The sample lists about 180,000 clones, 75% to 90% seen once, with 5% to 7.5% in the top ten. The sequenced material came from PBMCs or T cells enriched from blood (not recorded which). The receptors here all came from a man aged 35 to 55 who had recovered from COVID-19.

The CDR3 coding sequence is TGTGCCAGCAAAGGGGCAGGACAGTATTATGGCTACACCTTC. It yields the protein CASKGAGQYYGYTF. The rearrangement joins TRBV27 to TRBJ1-2, with D tentatively TRBD1 (6 bases). The germline V gene has CDR1 MNHEY and CDR2 SMNVEV (reference sequence). This CDR3 region has 14 residues. V was trimmed by 7 bases and J by 5 bases, leaving 17 bases between them.

V is TRBV5-6 and J is TRBJ1-1; TRBD1 aligns across 8 bases. The V segment lost 3 bases and the J segment 4 bases; nucleotides outside the gene matches: 8. Germline-derived CDR1 and CDR2 are SGHDT and YYEEEE. The CDR3 is made up of 15 amino acids. For the CDR3, the DNA is TGTGCCAGCAGCTGGGGGGGACAGGAATCCACTGAAGCTTTCTTT. Amino acid sequence: CASSWGGQESTEAFF.

This rearrangement joins TRBV11-3 to TRBJ2-3; a possible D gene is TRBD2 (5 bases). V was shortened by 1 base and J by 4 bases, with 6 bases between the two germline ends. The germline CDR1 and CDR2 sequences are SGHNT and YENEEA. The CDR3 is 13 amino acids. The CDR3 spells CASSLASSDTQYF. The CDR3, as DNA: TGTGCCAGCAGCTTAGCTAGCTCAGATACGCAGTATTTT.

The J gene is TRBJ1-2, the V gene TRBV19; 8 bases match TRBD1. The CDR3 runs to 13 residues. Trimming at V came to 7 bases and at J to 5 bases, leaving 6 bases not matched to a gene. The germline V gene encodes CDR1 LNHDA and CDR2 SQIVND (reference sequence). CDR3 sequence (DNA): TGTGCCAGTACCCGGGACAGGCCTTATGGCTACACCTTC. Translating it yields CASTRDRPYGYTF.

The chain has TRBV6-5 and TRBJ1-1, with 7 bases matching TRBD1. The V and J ends lost 1 base and 6 bases, in that order; junction bases with no gene match: 5. The CDR3 sequence is 14 residues long. CDR1 is MNHEY and CDR2 is SVGAGI in the germline V gene. The CDR3 nucleotides read TGTGCCAGCAGTTACTTCCGACAGGGACCTGAAGCTTTCTTT. It translates to CASSYFRQGPEAFF.

The chain links TRBV6-6 to TRBJ2-6, with 9 bases aligning to TRBD2. From germline, CDR1 is MNHNY and CDR2 SVGAGI (reference sequence). This CDR3 spans 20 amino acids. Losses at the gene ends were 5 bases for V and 1 base for J; bases not matched to a gene: 15. The CDR3 is CASSRRGGGAAESGANVLTF. As DNA, the CDR3 is TGTGCCAGCAGTCGGCGAGGCGGGGGGGCCGCGGAGTCTGGGGCCAACGTCCTGACTTTC.

This clone has a handful of counts. The chain combines TRBV4-1 with TRBJ2-7; 8 bases align to TRBD1. This CDR3 contains 15 residues. Germline-derived CDR1 and CDR2 are MGHRA and YSYEKL. V was pared by 3 bases and J by 3 bases, with 7 bases of the junction left unmatched. In DNA form, the CDR3 reads TGCGCCAGCAGCCAGGAGGGGACAGGTGTCTACGAGCAGTACTTC. The encoded protein is CASSQEGTGVYEQYF.

The chain employs TRBV5-5 and TRBJ2-5; 7 bases are shared with TRBD2. J gave up 9 bases and V 0 bases, and 5 bases lay outside the gene matches. The V gene's germline CDR1 is SGHKS and CDR2 YYEKEE (reference sequence). This CDR3 region has 13 residues. CDR3: CASSLGLAASQYF. For the CDR3, the DNA is TGTGCCAGCAGCTTGGGGCTAGCGGCCTCCCAGTACTTC. Full variable domain (remainder filled in from reference TRBV5-5 and TRBJ2-5): DAGVTQSPTHLIKTRGQQVTLRCSPISGHKSVSWYQQVLGQGPQFIFQYYEKEERGRGNFPDRFSARQFPNYSSELNVNALLLGDSALYLCASSLGLAASQYFGPGTRLLVL.

This clone appeared a few times. The chain uses TRBV7-8 and TRBJ1-2; the match to TRBD1 covers 8 bases. The CDR3 is 13 amino acids. V was clipped by 5 bases and J by 6 bases; unmatched bases: 5. Germline V gene lookup returns CDR1 SGHVS and CDR2 FQNEAQ. CDR3 sequence reads: CASSPIRGHGYTF. The CDR3 DNA follows: TGTGCCAGCAGCCCCATCAGGGGGCATGGCTACACCTTC.

This chain joins TRBV18 and TRBJ2-7; TRBD1 aligns across 8 bases. Germline CDR1 and CDR2: KGHSH and LQKENI. V gave up 3 bases and J gave up 5 bases; unmatched junction bases: 9. The CDR3 loop spans 15 amino acids. The CDR3 is CASSPAGQGYDEQYF. DNA of the CDR3: TGTGCCAGCTCACCCGCCGGACAGGGATATGACGAGCAGTACTTC. Complete variable domain (other parts from reference TRBV18 and TRBJ2-7): NAGVMQNPRHLVRRRGQEARLRCSPMKGHSHVYWYRQLPEEGLKFMVYLQKENIIDESGMPKERFSAEFPKEGPSILRIQQVVRGDSAAYFCASSPAGQGYDEQYFGPGTRLTVT.

This clone was recorded only once. This chain joins TRBV30 and TRBJ1-2; possible D gene TRBD1, 5 bases. The germline CDR1 and CDR2 sequences are GTSNPN and SVGIG (reference sequence). The CDR3 loop spans 12 amino acids. V was shortened by 4 bases and J by 3 bases, with 9 bases between the two germline ends. This CDR3 is CAWTGTYYGYTF. DNA of the CDR3: TGTGCCTGGACAGGGACTTACTATGGCTACACCTTC.

This chain connects TRBV19 to TRBJ2-3; unclear D gene. This CDR3 has 14 amino acids. The V end was cut by 6 bases, the J end by 3 bases, with 13 bases between. The V gene's germline CDR1 is LNHDA and CDR2 SQIVND (reference sequence). CDR3 bases: TGTGCCAGTAGCCTAGAGGAGAGGACAGATACGCAGTATTTT. Its translation: CASSLEERTDTQYF.

This chain links TRBV27 with TRBJ1-5; D perhaps matches TRBD1 (6 bases). CDR3 length: 12 residues. Trimming pared 6 bases from V and 7 bases from J, leaving 10 bases between. Germline V lookup: CDR1 MNHEY, CDR2 SMNVEV (reference sequence). The CDR3 loop reads CASSPRGQPQHF. The CDR3 nucleotides are TGTGCCAGCAGCCCCAGGGGACAGCCCCAGCATTTT.